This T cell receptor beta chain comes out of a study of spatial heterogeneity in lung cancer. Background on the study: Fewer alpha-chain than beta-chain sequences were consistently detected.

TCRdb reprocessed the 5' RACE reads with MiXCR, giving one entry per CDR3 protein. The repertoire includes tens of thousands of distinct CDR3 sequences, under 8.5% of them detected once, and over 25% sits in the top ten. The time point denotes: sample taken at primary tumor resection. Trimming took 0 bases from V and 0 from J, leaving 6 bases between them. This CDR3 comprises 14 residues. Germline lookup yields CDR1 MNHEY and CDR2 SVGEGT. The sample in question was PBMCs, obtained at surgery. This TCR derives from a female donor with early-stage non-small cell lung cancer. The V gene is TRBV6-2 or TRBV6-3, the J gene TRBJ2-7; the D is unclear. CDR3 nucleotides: TGTGCCAGCAGTTACTCTTCTCCCTCCTACGAGCAGTACTTC. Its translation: CASSYSSPSYEQYF.